This T cell receptor beta chain was sequenced in a study of T cell responses to AZD1222 COVID-19 vaccine. A single count supports this clone. The CDR3 is 15 amino acids. Germline loops: CDR1 SGHVS, CDR2 FQNEAQ. Deletions cut 4 bases from V and 3 bases from J, with 12 bases between. Profiled with immunoSEQ multiplex PCR; TCRdb holds only in-frame clones, not every one. The repertoire holds some 110,000 clones, with 80% to 90% as singletons. Here the sequenced sample was peripheral blood, taken on day 0 of MenACWY control vaccination. V and J are TRBV7-8 and TRBJ1-4, with D possibly matching TRBD1 (6 bases). The sequence derives from an adult in good health. CDR3 DNA sequence: TGTGCCAGCAGCTCCGCCGAGGGGGCTAATGAAAAACTGTTTTTT. Protein sequence: CASSSAEGANEKLFF.